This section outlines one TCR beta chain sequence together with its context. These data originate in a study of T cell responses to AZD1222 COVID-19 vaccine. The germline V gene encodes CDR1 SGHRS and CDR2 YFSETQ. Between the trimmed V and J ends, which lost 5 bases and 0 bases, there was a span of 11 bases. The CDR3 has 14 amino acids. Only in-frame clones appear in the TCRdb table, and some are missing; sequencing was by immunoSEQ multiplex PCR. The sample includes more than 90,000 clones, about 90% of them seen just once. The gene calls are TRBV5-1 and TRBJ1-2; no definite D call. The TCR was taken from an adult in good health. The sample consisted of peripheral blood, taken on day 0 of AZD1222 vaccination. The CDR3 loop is CASSNTPTNYGYTF. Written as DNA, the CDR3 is TGCGCCAGCAGTAATACACCCACTAACTATGGCTACACCTTC.